This is a list of T cell receptor beta chains from one sample in a study of shared clonotypes between healthy human individuals. Assay used: immunoSEQ multiplex PCR; TCRdb lists only in-frame clones, some missing. The sample shows 450,000 to 500,000 clones, 70% to 80% of them seen only once. The sequenced sample was PBMCs. The source is a woman aged 40 to 49 in good health. Some clones in this sample may be carry-over from other donors' samples. The CDR3 runs from the conserved cysteine through the conserved F or W. A D gene is named only where the DNA matches it firmly. A clone size is listed for some rows: how often the clone was seen (once, few, many), or a class if it is expanded.

CDR3aa: CASSPRSGSGNTIYF
CDR3nt: TGTGCCAGCAGCCCTAGGTCCGGCTCTGGAAACACCATATATTTT
j_gene: TRBJ1-3
v_gene: TRBV7-2
d_gene: -
abundance: -

CDR3aa: CASSLATANTEAFF
CDR3nt: TGTGCCAGCAGCTTGGCCACAGCGAACACTGAAGCTTTCTTT
j_gene: TRBJ1-1
v_gene: TRBV5-1
d_gene: -
abundance: -

CDR3aa: CSVDAGTGDSGELFF
CDR3nt: TGCAGCGTTGACGCCGGGACAGGGGACAGCGGGGAGCTGTTTTTT
j_gene: TRBJ2-2
v_gene: TRBV29-1
d_gene: TRBD1
abundance: few

CDR3aa: CASSPDSSYEQYF
CDR3nt: TGCGCCAGCAGCCCAGACAGCTCCTACGAGCAGTACTTC
j_gene: TRBJ2-7
v_gene: TRBV5-1
d_gene: -
abundance: -

CDR3aa: CASSLGQGVQLKVQYF
CDR3nt: TGTGCCAGCAGCCTGGGACAGGGAGTCCAATTAAAGGTGCAGTACTTT
j_gene: TRBJ2-3
v_gene: TRBV7-9
d_gene: TRBD1
abundance: -

CDR3aa: CASGGSGNTIYF
CDR3nt: TGTGCCAGTGGGGGTTCTGGAAACACCATATATTTT
j_gene: TRBJ1-3
v_gene: TRBV2
d_gene: -
abundance: few

CDR3aa: CASSLDRGGNEKLFF
CDR3nt: TGTGCCAGCAGCTTAGATCGGGGGGGTAATGAAAAACTGTTTTTT
j_gene: TRBJ1-4
v_gene: TRBV11-2
d_gene: -
abundance: few

CDR3aa: CASSSTPAYEQYF
CDR3nt: TGCGCCAGCAGCTCGACTCCCGCCTACGAGCAGTACTTC
j_gene: TRBJ2-7
v_gene: TRBV5-1
d_gene: -
abundance: few

CDR3aa: CASSEPGYGQYF
CDR3nt: TGTGCCAGCAGTGAACCAGGGTACGGGCAGTACTTC
j_gene: TRBJ2-7
v_gene: TRBV6-1
d_gene: -
abundance: -

CDR3aa: CASSDRGREETQYF
CDR3nt: TGTGCCAGCAGTGACCGGGGCAGGGAAGAGACCCAGTACTTC
j_gene: TRBJ2-5
v_gene: TRBV25-1
d_gene: -
abundance: -

CDR3aa: CASSQESGHSYEQYF
CDR3nt: TGTGCCAGCAGCCAAGAGAGCGGGCACTCCTACGAGCAGTACTTC
j_gene: TRBJ2-7
v_gene: TRBV5-4
d_gene: -
abundance: -

CDR3aa: CASSRDDGYTF
CDR3nt: TGTGCCAGCAGCCGGGACGATGGCTACACCTTC
j_gene: TRBJ1-2
v_gene: TRBV7-9
d_gene: -
abundance: -

CDR3aa: CASSHPVAGASYNEQFF
CDR3nt: TGTGCCAGCAGCCACCCAGTAGCGGGAGCCTCCTACAATGAGCAGTTCTTC
j_gene: TRBJ2-1
v_gene: TRBV7-6
d_gene: TRBD2
abundance: once

CDR3aa: CASSESWGGGTDTQYF
CDR3nt: TGTGCCAGCAGTGAATCGTGGGGTGGGGGAACAGATACGCAGTATTTT
j_gene: TRBJ2-3
v_gene: TRBV6-1
d_gene: -
abundance: -

CDR3aa: CSVESYSDTQYF
CDR3nt: TGCAGCGTTGAATCTTACTCAGATACGCAGTATTTT
j_gene: TRBJ2-3
v_gene: TRBV29-1
d_gene: -
abundance: -

CDR3aa: CASSLGVGNNEQFF
CDR3nt: TGTGCCAGCAGTTTGGGTGTGGGAAACAATGAGCAGTTCTTC
j_gene: TRBJ2-1
v_gene: TRBV27
d_gene: -
abundance: -

CDR3aa: CASSLYRSRGETQYF
CDR3nt: TGTGCCAGCAGCCTCTATCGCAGCCGAGGGGAGACCCAGTACTTC
j_gene: TRBJ2-5
v_gene: TRBV5-4
d_gene: -
abundance: -

CDR3aa: CASSERMQSTDTQYF
CDR3nt: TGTGCCAGCAGTGAACGAATGCAGAGCACAGATACGCAGTATTTT
j_gene: TRBJ2-3
v_gene: TRBV2
d_gene: -
abundance: -

CDR3aa: CAGGAGSWADTQYF
CDR3nt: TGTGCCGGGGGGGCCGGGAGTTGGGCAGATACGCAGTATTTT
j_gene: TRBJ2-3
v_gene: TRBV30
d_gene: -
abundance: -

CDR3aa: CAPMNHWEYF
CDR3nt: TGCGCCCCAATGAACCATTGGGAGTATTTT
j_gene: TRBJ2-3
v_gene: TRBV23-1
d_gene: -
abundance: few

CDR3aa: CASSLGVNPWDEQFF
CDR3nt: TGTGCCAGCAGCTTAGGGGTTAACCCCTGGGATGAGCAGTTCTTC
j_gene: TRBJ2-1
v_gene: TRBV7-9
d_gene: -
abundance: -

CDR3aa: CASSPGGSGTDTQYF
CDR3nt: TGTGCCAGCAGCCCGGGGGGCAGCGGGACAGATACGCAGTATTTT
j_gene: TRBJ2-3
v_gene: TRBV25-1
d_gene: -
abundance: -

CDR3aa: CAWSVLGSGTQYF
CDR3nt: TGTGCCTGGAGTGTACTGGGCTCTGGTACGCAGTATTTT
j_gene: TRBJ2-3
v_gene: TRBV30
d_gene: -
abundance: -

CDR3aa: CASSIDPDLNEQFF
CDR3nt: TGTGCCAGTAGTATAGATCCTGATTTGAATGAGCAGTTCTTC
j_gene: TRBJ2-1
v_gene: TRBV19
d_gene: -
abundance: few

CDR3aa: CASRGDTSYEQYF
CDR3nt: TGCGCCAGCAGAGGGGACACCTCCTACGAGCAGTACTTC
j_gene: TRBJ2-7
v_gene: TRBV4-1
d_gene: -
abundance: -

CDR3aa: CATGTGGGNEQFF
CDR3nt: TGTGCCACCGGGACAGGGGGTGGCAATGAGCAGTTCTTC
j_gene: TRBJ2-1
v_gene: TRBV28
d_gene: TRBD1
abundance: -

CDR3aa: CASRPWGVVSEQYF
CDR3nt: TGTGCCAGCAGGCCCTGGGGGGTTGTAAGCGAGCAGTACTTC
j_gene: TRBJ2-7
v_gene: TRBV7-2
d_gene: -
abundance: once

CDR3aa: CASSGVQLTFTDTQYF
CDR3nt: TGTGCCAGCAGTGGGGTACAGCTGACTTTCACAGATACGCAGTATTTT
j_gene: TRBJ2-3
v_gene: TRBV28
d_gene: -
abundance: -

CDR3aa: CASSLEHTESNGYTF
CDR3nt: TGTGCCAGCAGCTTGGAGCACACCGAATCAAATGGCTACACCTTC
j_gene: TRBJ1-2
v_gene: TRBV5-6
d_gene: -
abundance: -

CDR3aa: CASSKETGYGYTF
CDR3nt: TGTGCCAGCAGCAAGGAAACCGGCTATGGCTACACCTTC
j_gene: TRBJ1-2
v_gene: TRBV7-3
d_gene: -
abundance: -

CDR3aa: CASSNWGTGGADTQYF
CDR3nt: TGTGCCAGCAGCAACTGGGGGACGGGGGGAGCAGATACGCAGTATTTT
j_gene: TRBJ2-3
v_gene: TRBV7-2
d_gene: TRBD2
abundance: -

CDR3aa: CASSLQAVSTDTQYF
CDR3nt: TGTGCCAGCAGCTTACAAGCGGTTAGCACAGATACGCAGTATTTT
j_gene: TRBJ2-3
v_gene: TRBV7-2
d_gene: -
abundance: many

CDR3aa: CASSERRTYEQYF
CDR3nt: TGTGCCAGCAGCGAGAGGCGCACCTACGAGCAGTACTTC
j_gene: TRBJ2-7
v_gene: TRBV7-2
d_gene: -
abundance: once

CDR3aa: CASSLAIGGRGNTEAFF
CDR3nt: TGTGCCAGCAGCTTAGCAATTGGGGGCAGGGGCAACACTGAAGCTTTCTTT
j_gene: TRBJ1-1
v_gene: TRBV11-2
d_gene: -
abundance: -

CDR3aa: CASSQTANYEQYF
CDR3nt: TGCGCCAGCAGCCAAACTGCCAATTACGAGCAGTACTTC
j_gene: TRBJ2-7
v_gene: TRBV4-1
d_gene: -
abundance: -

CDR3aa: CASSLEGGTSTDTQYF
CDR3nt: TGCGCCAGCAGCTTGGAGGGCGGCACCTCCACAGATACGCAGTATTTT
j_gene: TRBJ2-3
v_gene: TRBV5-1
d_gene: -
abundance: -

CDR3aa: CASSLGGQGLYEQYF
CDR3nt: TGTGCCAGCAGCTTAGGGGGACAGGGGCTCTACGAGCAGTACTTC
j_gene: TRBJ2-7
v_gene: TRBV7-3
d_gene: TRBD1
abundance: few

CDR3aa: CASRLAGGGTGELFF
CDR3nt: TGTGCCAGCAGGCTAGCGGGAGGAGGGACCGGGGAGCTGTTTTTT
j_gene: TRBJ2-2
v_gene: TRBV2
d_gene: TRBD2
abundance: -

CDR3aa: CAWSSRTGILNHSNYGYTF
CDR3nt: TGTGCCTGGAGTTCCCGGACAGGAATACTAAACCACTCTAACTATGGCTACACCTTC
j_gene: TRBJ1-2
v_gene: TRBV30
d_gene: TRBD1
abundance: -

CDR3aa: CASRTSGSYDEQFF
CDR3nt: TGCGCCAGCAGAACTAGCGGGAGCTATGATGAGCAGTTCTTC
j_gene: TRBJ2-1
v_gene: TRBV5-1
d_gene: TRBD2
abundance: -

CDR3aa: CASSPPGAQAQPQHF
CDR3nt: TGTGCCAGCTCACCACCAGGGGCGCAGGCTCAGCCCCAGCATTTT
j_gene: TRBJ1-5
v_gene: TRBV18
d_gene: -
abundance: -

CDR3aa: CAWSVSVHEKLFF
CDR3nt: TGTGCCTGGAGTGTATCGGTCCATGAAAAACTGTTTTTT
j_gene: TRBJ1-4
v_gene: TRBV30
d_gene: -
abundance: -

CDR3aa: CASSPWEGDVNGYTF
CDR3nt: TGTGCCAGCAGTCCGTGGGAGGGCGACGTTAATGGCTACACCTTC
j_gene: TRBJ1-2
v_gene: TRBV6-5
d_gene: -
abundance: many

CDR3aa: CASSEGEETAEAFF
CDR3nt: TGTGCCAGCAGTGAAGGGGAGGAGACAGCGGAAGCTTTCTTT
j_gene: TRBJ1-1
v_gene: TRBV6-1
d_gene: -
abundance: medium-sized

CDR3aa: CASSQDWGEGFHEQYF
CDR3nt: TGTGCCAGCAGCCAAGATTGGGGGGAGGGCTTTCACGAGCAGTACTTC
j_gene: TRBJ2-7
v_gene: TRBV4-2
d_gene: TRBD2
abundance: -

CDR3aa: CASTYSGYSSYNEQFF
CDR3nt: TGTGCCAGCACCTACAGTGGTTACAGCTCCTACAATGAGCAGTTCTTC
j_gene: TRBJ2-1
v_gene: TRBV27
d_gene: -
abundance: few

CDR3aa: CASSFSRGLSGYTF
CDR3nt: TGTGCCAGCAGTTTCAGCAGGGGGCTTTCTGGCTACACCTTC
j_gene: TRBJ1-2
v_gene: TRBV27
d_gene: TRBD1
abundance: -

CDR3aa: CASSFGQVEETQYF
CDR3nt: TGCGCCAGCAGCTTCGGACAGGTGGAAGAGACCCAGTACTTC
j_gene: TRBJ2-5
v_gene: TRBV5-1
d_gene: TRBD1
abundance: few

CDR3aa: CATAGGFEDTQYF
CDR3nt: TGTGCCACCGCGGGCGGGTTTGAAGATACGCAGTATTTT
j_gene: TRBJ2-3
v_gene: TRBV6-1
d_gene: -
abundance: -

CDR3aa: CASSLWVPRPRDVYEQYF
CDR3nt: TGTGCCAGCAGTTTATGGGTCCCTCGTCCGCGGGATGTGTACGAGCAGTACTTC
j_gene: TRBJ2-7
v_gene: TRBV27
d_gene: -
abundance: -

CDR3aa: CASRIREGGELFF
CDR3nt: TGTGCCAGCCGCATACGGGAGGGCGGGGAGCTGTTTTTT
j_gene: TRBJ2-2
v_gene: TRBV7-9
d_gene: TRBD2
abundance: -

CDR3aa: CASSLAGALGGEQFF
CDR3nt: TGTGCCAGCAGCTTAGCGGGGGCCTTAGGGGGTGAGCAGTTCTTC
j_gene: TRBJ2-1
v_gene: TRBV7-8
d_gene: -
abundance: few

CDR3aa: CASSLLGTDVSGANVLTF
CDR3nt: TGTGCCAGCAGCTTATTAGGGACAGACGTATCTGGGGCCAACGTCCTGACTTTC
j_gene: TRBJ2-6
v_gene: TRBV7-6
d_gene: TRBD1
abundance: -

CDR3aa: CASSPRRLAKNIQYF
CDR3nt: TGTGCCAGCAGCCCACGGCGACTAGCCAAAAACATTCAGTACTTC
j_gene: TRBJ2-4
v_gene: TRBV2
d_gene: -
abundance: -

CDR3aa: CASSLAQGTIYEQYF
CDR3nt: TGTGCCAGCAGCTTAGCCCAGGGGACGATATACGAGCAGTACTTC
j_gene: TRBJ2-7
v_gene: TRBV7-2
d_gene: -
abundance: once